The present T cell receptor (beta chain) was sequenced within a study of T cell repertoires in cytomegalovirus infection (dated by TCRdb to about 2019). Turning to the overall study: Recently identified HLA-C-restricted CMV epitopes, whose presentation resists viral immunomodulation, were targeted by peptide stimulations together with well-studied HLA-B-restricted epitopes. Donor HLA type was relevant to the analysis, as public TCR beta signatures indicated carriage of CMV infection together with the matching HLA type. General study outcomes and caveats: In both this cohort and an independent cohort of 350 or so donors, the cumulative frequency of public TCR beta family members distinguished carriers of CMV infection plus the relevant HLA type. The ex vivo response was dominated by HLA-C-restricted CMV-specific TCR beta clonotypes, which also provided the single most frequent clonotype in two of eight donors.

Taken from cysteine to phenylalanine, the CDR3 has 15 residues. CDR3 DNA only is kept here, 45 bases in frame from base 1. V is cut back by 3 bases and J by 1 base, with 8 bases in the junction unmatched. The germline V gene encodes CDR1 SQVTM and CDR2 ANQGSEA. A note on this clonotype: Its cognate antigen has yet to be identified. Base qualities are not at hand, and no much larger clone is one base apart.

The run used an Illumina HiSeq 1500. The public reads were reanalyzed by TCRdb: fastp trimming at Q25, MiXCR alignment, in-frame beta chains only. All rows with the same CDR3 protein become a single entry with the most common DNA and genes. For this sample the table gives fewer than 850,000 distinct CDR3 sequences, of which 25% to 35% were detected only once. The ten largest make up about an eighth of the sample. According to the study, the label for this sample's treatment or condition signals: in vitro stimulation with specific CMV peptide epitopes to enrich CMV-specific T cells. This specimen was cultured CD8+ T cells from PBMCs, taken from culture after CMV antigen stimulation. This clonotype was obtained from a human donor in good health (CMV status not recorded). Some clones in this sample may be carry-over from other donors' samples. The rearrangement combines TRBV29-1 with TRBJ2-7; TRBD1 fits 8 bases in the junction. At the DNA level, the sequence is TGCAGCGTTGAGGTCGGACAGGGTGGGTCCTACGAGCAGTACTTC. The resulting protein is CSVEVGQGGSYEQYF.